This TCR beta chain was obtained from a study of regulatory T cells in long-lasting Graves disease. Findings and limits, study-wide: Persistent disease was characterized by preferential usage of TRBV28, TRBJ1-2 and TRBJ2-5.

Libraries of TCR beta came from iRepertoire HTBI primers plus Arm-PCR of CDR3 regions. Each CDR3 protein is one row after TCRdb ran MiXCR on the multiplex PCR reads. The repertoire holds hundreds of thousands of distinct CDR3 sequences, more than 15% seen once, with approximately 35% in the top ten. J was trimmed by 8 bases and V by 1 base; bases with no gene match: 6. This CDR3 is 16 amino acids long. Germline V CDR1 and CDR2: KGHSH, LQKENI. Time point: newly diagnosed GD, antithyroid drugs for less than 3 months. The TCR library was made from RNA that had been extracted from PBMCs in TRIzol. This clonotype was counted at least ten times. What it binds is not known.

Material: peripheral blood mononuclear cells (PBMCs), obtained at new diagnosis, from a patient treated with antithyroid drugs. This sequence originates from a female donor with Graves disease. J is TRBJ2-1 and V is TRBV18, with 12 bases matching TRBD2. The CDR3 spells CASSPRASGRADEQFF. The DNA of the CDR3 is TGTGCCAGCTCACCACGTGCTAGCGGGAGGGCCGATGAGCAGTTCTTC.